One TCR beta chain is described in this entry. This sample was included in a study of blood T cell repertoires in COVID-19. This CDR3 contains 18 residues. The germline V gene encodes CDR1 MNHEY and CDR2 SMNVEV (reference sequence). Germline trimming cut 1 base from V and 4 bases from J; bases unmatched to any gene: 7. Assay: immunoSEQ multiplex PCR; the TCRdb copy retains only in-frame clones and omits some. This table has approximately 200,000 clones, around four fifths appearing once. This chain links TRBV27 with TRBJ1-6, with 10 bases identical to TRBD1. Input material: peripheral blood. This receptor was obtained from a woman aged 60 to 75 who had recovered from COVID-19. The CDR3 region has the DNA TGTGCCAGCAGTTTATTCGGGGACAGGGGCGGGTATAATTCACCCCTCCACTTT. Translated, it gives CASSLFGDRGGYNSPLHF.